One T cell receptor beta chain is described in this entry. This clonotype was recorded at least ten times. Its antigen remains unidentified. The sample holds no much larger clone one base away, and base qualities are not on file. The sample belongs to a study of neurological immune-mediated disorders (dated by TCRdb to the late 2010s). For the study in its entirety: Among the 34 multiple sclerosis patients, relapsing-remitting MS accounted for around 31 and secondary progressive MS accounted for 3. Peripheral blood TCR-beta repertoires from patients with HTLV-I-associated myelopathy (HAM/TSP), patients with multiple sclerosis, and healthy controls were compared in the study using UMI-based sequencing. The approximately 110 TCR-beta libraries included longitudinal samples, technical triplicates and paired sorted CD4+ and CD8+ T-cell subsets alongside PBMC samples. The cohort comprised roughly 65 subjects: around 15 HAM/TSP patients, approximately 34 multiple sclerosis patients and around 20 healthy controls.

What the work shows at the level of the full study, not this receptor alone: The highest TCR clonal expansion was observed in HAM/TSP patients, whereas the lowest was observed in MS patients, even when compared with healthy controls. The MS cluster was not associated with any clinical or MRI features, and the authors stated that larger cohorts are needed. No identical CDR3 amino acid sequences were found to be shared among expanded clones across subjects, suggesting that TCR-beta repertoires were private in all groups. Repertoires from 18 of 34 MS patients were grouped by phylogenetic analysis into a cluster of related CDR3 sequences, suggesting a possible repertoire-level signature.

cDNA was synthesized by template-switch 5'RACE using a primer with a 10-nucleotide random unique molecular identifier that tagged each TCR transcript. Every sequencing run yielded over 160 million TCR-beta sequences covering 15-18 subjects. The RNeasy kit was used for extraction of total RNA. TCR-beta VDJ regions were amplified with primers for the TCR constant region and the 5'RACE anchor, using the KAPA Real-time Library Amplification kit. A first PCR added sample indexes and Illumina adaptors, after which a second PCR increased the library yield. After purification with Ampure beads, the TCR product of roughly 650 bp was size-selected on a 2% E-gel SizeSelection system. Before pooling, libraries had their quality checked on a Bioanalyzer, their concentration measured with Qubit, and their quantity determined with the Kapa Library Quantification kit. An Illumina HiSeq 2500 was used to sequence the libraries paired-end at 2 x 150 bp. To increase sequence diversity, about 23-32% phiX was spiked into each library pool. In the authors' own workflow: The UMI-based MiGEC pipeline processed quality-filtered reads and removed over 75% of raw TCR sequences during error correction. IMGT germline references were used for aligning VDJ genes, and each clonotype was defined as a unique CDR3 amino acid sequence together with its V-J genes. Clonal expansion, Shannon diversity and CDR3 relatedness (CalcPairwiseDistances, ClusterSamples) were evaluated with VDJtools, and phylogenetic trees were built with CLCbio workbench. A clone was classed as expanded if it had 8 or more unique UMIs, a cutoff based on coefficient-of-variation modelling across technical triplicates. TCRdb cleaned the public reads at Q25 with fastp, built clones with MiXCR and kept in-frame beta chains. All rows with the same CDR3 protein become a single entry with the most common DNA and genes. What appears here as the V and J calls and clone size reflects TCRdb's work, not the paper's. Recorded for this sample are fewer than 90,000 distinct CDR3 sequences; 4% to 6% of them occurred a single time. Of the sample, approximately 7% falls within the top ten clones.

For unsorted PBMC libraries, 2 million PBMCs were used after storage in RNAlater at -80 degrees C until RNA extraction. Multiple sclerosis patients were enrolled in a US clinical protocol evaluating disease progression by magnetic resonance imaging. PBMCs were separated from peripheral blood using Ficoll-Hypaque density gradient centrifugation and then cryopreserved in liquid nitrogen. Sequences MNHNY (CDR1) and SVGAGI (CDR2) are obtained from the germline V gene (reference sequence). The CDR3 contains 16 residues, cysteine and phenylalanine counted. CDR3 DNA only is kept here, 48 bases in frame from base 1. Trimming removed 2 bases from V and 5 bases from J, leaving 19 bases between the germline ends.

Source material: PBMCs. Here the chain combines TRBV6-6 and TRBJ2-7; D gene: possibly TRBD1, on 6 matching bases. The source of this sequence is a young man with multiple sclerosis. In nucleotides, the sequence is TGTGCCAGCAGTTACATGGTTCAGGGGATGGATGACGAGCAGTACTTC. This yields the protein CASSYMVQGMDDEQYF.